The next 31 T cell receptor beta chains were all read from a single sample in a study of shared clonotypes between healthy human individuals (dated by TCRdb to about 2020). Receptor amplification or capture employed the immunoSEQ multiplex PCR assay. Not all clones reach the TCRdb copy of this immuneACCESS table, which keeps in-frame sequences only. Checked studies attribute under half of the gap to unresolved V genes and leave the rest unexplained. The sample profile shows 740,000 or so clones; 73% of them were found once. The top ten constitute roughly 1.9% of the sample. Specimen: memory CD4+ T cells sorted from blood. In light of the paper, this sample's cell subset or site label describes: CD45RA-negative fraction. These receptors all stem from a woman aged 25 to 39 in good health.

The chain employs TRBV28 and TRBJ1-5; tentative D call: TRBD1 (5 bases). V was clipped by 6 bases and J by 8 bases, with 17 bases between them. CDR1 is MDHEN and CDR2 is SYDVKM in the germline V gene. The CDR3 has 14 residues. The CDR3 DNA reads as TGTGCCAGCAGAAAATCCCTTCAGGGTAAGCCCCAGCATTTT. Translating gives CASRKSLQGKPQHF.

The count of this clone is one. V and J are TRBV27 and TRBJ1-5, with a weak D call TRBD1 (6 bases). Deletions cut 6 bases from V and 6 bases from J, with 12 bases between. The CDR3 is 13 residues long. In germline, CDR1 is MNHEY, CDR2 SMNVEV (reference sequence). Here the CDR3 DNA reads TGTGCCAGCAGGCAGAACAGGGCTCAGCCCCAGCATTTT. It specifies CASRQNRAQPQHF.

The chain recombines TRBV7-8 with TRBJ1-3, with D uncertain. Germline V CDR1 and CDR2: SGHVS, FQNEAQ. CDR3 length: 16 residues. Trimming took 5 bases from V and 0 from J, leaving 14 bases between them. The DNA for the CDR3 is TGTGCCAGCAGCGGGGAGTGGCGCACCTCTGGAAACACCATATATTTT. It is translated as CASSGEWRTSGNTIYF.

The chain links TRBV5-1 to TRBJ2-7, with 7 bases that match TRBD2. The CDR3 is 14 amino acids. Per germline, CDR1 SGHRS and CDR2 YFSETQ. The V segment lost 3 bases and the J segment 4 bases; nucleotides outside the gene matches: 7. In DNA, the CDR3 is TGCGCCAGCAGCTGGAGCGGGATACGATACGAGCAGTACTTC. Protein: CASSWSGIRYEQYF.

This chain connects TRBV5-1 to TRBJ1-2; TRBD1 is a possible D gene (5 bases). The V and J ends lost 6 bases and 0 bases respectively, with 9 bases between them. The CDR3 loop spans 13 amino acids. Germline V CDR1 and CDR2: SGHRS, YFSETQ. CDR3 sequence (DNA): TGCGCCAGCAAGGACATCGCTAACTATGGCTACACCTTC. Translation gives CASKDIANYGYTF.

This clone has a single count. The chain links TRBV29-1 to TRBJ2-1; D is uncertain. The CDR3 consists of 12 residues. V lost 4 bases and J lost 4, with 8 bases in between. In germline, CDR1 is SQVTM, CDR2 ANQGSEA. The CDR3 DNA follows: TGCAGCGTTGTAGAGTGGTACAATGAGCAGTTCTTC. It yields the protein CSVVEWYNEQFF.

The rearrangement links TRBV7-8 to TRBJ2-7; 7 bases are shared with TRBD1. Germline V gives CDR1 SGHVS, CDR2 FQNEAQ. The CDR3 spans 15 residues. J lost 1 base, V lost 5 bases, and 8 bases had no gene match. The CDR3 DNA reads as TGTGCCAGCAGCCTACCAGGGGGACGATCCTACGAGCAGTACTTC. Its translation: CASSLPGGRSYEQYF.

The rearrangement uses TRBV7-9 and TRBJ2-2, with 15 positions matching TRBD2. The V gene end was trimmed by 5 bases and the J gene end by 4 bases; junction bases not matched to a gene: 11. The CDR3 is 19 residues long. Germline CDR1 and CDR2: SEHNR and FQNEAQ (reference sequence). The DNA of the CDR3 is TGTGCCAGCAGCCCTCTCGGACTAGCGGGAGGGCCAGGCACCGGGGAGCTGTTTTTT. This codes for CASSPLGLAGGPGTGELFF.

V and J are TRBV6-5 and TRBJ2-5; D is possibly TRBD2 (6 bases). V was pared by 4 bases and J by 1 base, with 16 bases between. The CDR3 covers 16 residues. Germline loops: CDR1 MNHEY, CDR2 SVGAGI. CDR3 protein: CASSFIQVGGQETQYF. The CDR3 nucleotides are TGTGCCAGCAGTTTCATACAGGTGGGAGGCCAAGAGACCCAGTACTTC.

A few counts support this clone. The rearrangement uses TRBV9 and TRBJ1-2; D is undetermined. This CDR3 contains 15 residues. V gave up 0 bases and J gave up 4 bases, with 13 bases separating them. The germline gives CDR1 SGDLS, CDR2 YYNGEE. Here the CDR3 reads CASSVEEGVLYGYTF. DNA of the CDR3: TGTGCCAGCAGCGTAGAGGAGGGCGTGCTCTATGGCTACACCTTC.

This clone was observed a few times. The chain links TRBV6-1 to TRBJ2-5; 9 bases map to TRBD2. The CDR3 has 16 amino acids. Germline V CDR1 and CDR2: MNHNS, SASEGT. The V segment lost 1 base and the J segment 2 bases; nucleotides outside the gene matches: 5. The CDR3 loop is CASSEGSSGNQETQYF. The DNA of the CDR3 is TGTGCCAGCAGTGAAGGGTCTAGCGGGAATCAAGAGACCCAGTACTTC.

This clone came up many times. The rearrangement links TRBV27 to TRBJ2-1; 8 bases match TRBD2. The CDR3 covers 15 residues. The V gene's germline CDR1 is MNHEY and CDR2 SMNVEV (reference sequence). J gave up 2 bases and V 5 bases, and 5 bases lay outside the gene matches. CDR3 protein: CASSGSSGPYNEQFF. The CDR3 nucleotides are TGTGCCAGCAGTGGATCTAGCGGGCCCTACAATGAGCAGTTCTTC.

The gene calls are TRBV15 and TRBJ1-2; D gene uncertain. The germline V gene encodes CDR1 LNHNV and CDR2 YYDKDF (reference sequence). V was trimmed by 3 bases and J by 4 bases, leaving 6 bases between them. This CDR3 region has 12 residues. This CDR3 reads CATSSSFYGYTF. The CDR3 DNA reads as TGTGCCACCAGCAGCAGTTTCTATGGCTACACCTTC.

V and J are TRBV19 and TRBJ2-7; 7 nucleotides align to TRBD2. This CDR3 spans 15 amino acids. With 9 bases clipped from V and 2 bases from J, the junction kept 13 bases outside the gene matches. Germline values: CDR1 LNHDA, CDR2 SQIVND (reference sequence). The CDR3 region has the DNA TGTGCCAGCCCCTTTGGTGCGGGAGTGGCCTACGAGCAGTACTTC. It codes for CASPFGAGVAYEQYF.

The chain uses TRBV20-1 and TRBJ2-5; D uncertain. The ends were cut back, 7 bases at V and 5 bases at J, with 8 bases in the middle. Looked up from germline, CDR1 is DFQATT and CDR2 is SNEGSKA (reference sequence). The CDR3 spans 10 residues. Here the CDR3 reads CSGLEETQYF. As DNA, the CDR3 is TGCAGTGGGTTGGAGGAGACCCAGTACTTC.

V and J are TRBV4-1 and TRBJ2-3; 9 nucleotides agree with TRBD1. CDR1 and CDR2 (germline): MGHRA, YSYEKL. The V segment lost 0 bases and the J segment 3 bases; nucleotides outside the gene matches: 16. This CDR3 spans 20 amino acids. The CDR3 region is CASSQDVGDWLGQGTDTQYF. The CDR3 DNA sequence: TGCGCCAGCAGCCAAGATGTGGGAGATTGGTTGGGACAGGGAACAGATACGCAGTATTTT.

The chain has TRBV5-1 and TRBJ1-5, with a possible D match to TRBD1 (6 bases). Germline V gene sequence: CDR1 SGHRS, CDR2 YFSETQ. The germline V and J ends were trimmed by 0 bases and 7 bases, with 14 bases remaining between them. CDR3 size: 15 residues. The CDR3 spells CASSLVAGVQQPQHF. CDR3 DNA sequence: TGCGCCAGCAGCTTGGTGGCAGGGGTTCAACAGCCCCAGCATTTT.

The V gene is TRBV6-6, the J gene TRBJ1-4; the D gene is possibly TRBD1 (5 bases). The CDR3 is 12 amino acids. The germline V and J ends were trimmed by 9 bases and 8 bases, with 13 bases remaining between them. In germline, CDR1 is MNHNY, CDR2 SVGAGI (reference sequence). The CDR3 loop reads CASRRGGEKLFF. The CDR3 DNA follows: TGTGCCAGTCGACGGGGGGGAGAAAAACTGTTTTTT.

The gene calls are TRBV30 and TRBJ1-5, with D unclear. The CDR3 totals 11 residues. Trimming left V 3 bases short and J 9 bases short, with 9 bases between. CDR1 and CDR2 (germline): GTSNPN, SVGIG (reference sequence). This chain's CDR3 is CAWSTRGPQHF. The DNA of the CDR3 is TGTGCCTGGAGCACCCGGGGGCCCCAGCATTTT.

The rearrangement joins TRBV5-1 to TRBJ2-7, with 7 bases aligning to TRBD1. Trimming cost V 2 bases and J 5 bases; bases outside gene matches: 7. The CDR3 is made up of 14 amino acids. Germline CDR1 reads SGHRS; CDR2 reads YFSETQ. The CDR3 DNA reads TGCGCCAGCAGCTTAGGGGGCGAATATAACGAGCAGTACTTC. Its protein is CASSLGGEYNEQYF.

The V gene is TRBV28, the J gene TRBJ1-4; D not certain. This CDR3 has 15 residues. Germline lookup yields CDR1 MDHEN and CDR2 SYDVKM. V was pared by 0 bases and J by 6 bases, with 11 bases between. The CDR3, as DNA: TGTGCCAGCAGTTTATGGGGCGGGTTTGATGAAAAACTGTTTTTT. Amino acid sequence: CASSLWGGFDEKLFF.

The CDR3: CASRRDSPSYEQYF. DNA of the CDR3: TGTGCCAGCAGGCGGGACAGTCCTTCCTACGAGCAGTACTTC. The chain joins TRBV28 to TRBJ2-7, with D maybe TRBD1 (7 bases). The CDR3 is 14 amino acids. V was trimmed by 6 bases and J by 1 base, leaving 13 bases between them. In germline, CDR1 is MDHEN, CDR2 SYDVKM. Full variable domain (remainder filled in from reference TRBV28 and TRBJ2-7): DVKVTQSSRYLVKRTGEKVFLECVQDMDHENMFWYRQDPGLGLRLIYFSYDVKMKEKGDIPEGYSVSREKKERFSLILESASTNQTSMYLCASRRDSPSYEQYFGPGTRLTVT.

This clone appeared a few times. V usage is TRBV9 and J usage is TRBJ2-3; 11 nucleotides align to TRBD2. Germline V gene data show CDR1 as SGDLS and CDR2 as YYNGEE. This CDR3 contains 14 residues. The V and J ends lost 3 bases and 8 bases, in that order; junction bases with no gene match: 5. CDR3 sequence reads: CASSAGLAGATQYF. CDR3 DNA sequence: TGTGCCAGCAGCGCCGGACTAGCGGGCGCTACGCAGTATTTT.

In this sample, this clone turned up many times. The chain couples TRBV28 to TRBJ2-1; D perhaps matches TRBD2 (6 bases). Germline V gene sequence: CDR1 MDHEN, CDR2 SYDVKM. The CDR3 runs 15 residues. V shed 6 bases and J shed 0 bases, with 12 bases lying between them. The DNA of the CDR3 is TGTGCCAGCAGATGGGACTCGAGCTCCTACAATGAGCAGTTCTTC. Translated: CASRWDSSSYNEQFF.

This sequence joins TRBV29-1 and TRBJ2-1; D might be TRBD1 or TRBD2, each matching 5 bases. Trimming removed 4 bases at V and 6 bases at J, with 22 bases between. The CDR3 loop spans 16 amino acids. Per germline, CDR1 SQVTM and CDR2 ANQGSEA. CDR3 in amino acids: CSVVVWLGPPGNEQFF. Here the CDR3 DNA reads TGCAGCGTTGTTGTTTGGTTGGGACCCCCTGGCAATGAGCAGTTCTTC.

The chain is built from TRBV28 and TRBJ1-4; D not certain. CDR1 is MDHEN, CDR2 SYDVKM, per germline. The CDR3 loop spans 14 amino acids. Trimming cost V 6 bases and J 4 bases, with 12 bases left between them. The CDR3 reads CASSVGQVNEKLFF. The DNA for the CDR3 is TGTGCCAGCAGCGTGGGCCAGGTTAATGAAAAACTGTTTTTT.

This chain joins TRBV10-3 and TRBJ1-3, with 7 bases that match TRBD1. The CDR3 extends over 14 amino acids. Trimming removed 2 bases from V and 4 bases from J; junction bases left unmatched: 2. Germline CDR1 reads ENHRY; CDR2 reads SYGVKD. The CDR3 DNA reads TGTGCCATCAGTGAGCGGGACAGAGGAAACACCATATATTTT. Protein sequence: CAISERDRGNTIYF.

The chain joins TRBV30 to TRBJ1-3; 8 bases map to TRBD1. There are 15 residues in the CDR3. CDR1 is GTSNPN, CDR2 SVGIG, per germline (reference sequence). With V trimmed by 3 bases and J by 2 bases, 6 bases remained unmatched. CDR3 in DNA: TGTGCCTGGAGCCCCCAGACAGGGGCTGGAAACACCATATATTTT. It encodes CAWSPQTGAGNTIYF. The variable domain in full, with the rest retrieved from reference TRBV30 and TRBJ1-3, is SQTIHQWPATLVQPVGSPLSLECTVEGTSNPNLYWYRQAAGRGLQLLFYSVGIGQISSEVPQNLSASRPQDRQFILSSKKLLLSDSGFYLCAWSPQTGAGNTIYFGEGSWLTVV.

This chain joins TRBV5-1 and TRBJ1-4, with D hard to call. Germline values: CDR1 SGHRS, CDR2 YFSETQ. The ends were cut back, 6 bases at V and 4 bases at J, with 10 bases in the middle. The CDR3 contains 13 residues. CDR3 loop: CASKDDGNEKLFF. The CDR3 nucleotides are TGCGCCAGCAAGGACGACGGTAATGAAAAACTGTTTTTT.

The J gene is TRBJ2-5, the V gene TRBV5-5; no firm D call. V lost 0 bases to trimming and J lost 0 bases, with 6 bases between them. Looked up from germline, CDR1 is SGHKS and CDR2 is YYEKEE (reference sequence). The CDR3 spans 14 residues. The CDR3 here is CASSLAANQETQYF. CDR3 coding DNA: TGTGCCAGCAGCTTGGCAGCAAACCAAGAGACCCAGTACTTC.

Note on this clone: A read error may be the cause here, since a much bigger clone is one base away. The CDR3 DNA reads TGTGCCAGCAGCCTTACTAGCGGGAACACCGGGGAGCTGTTTTTT. Its protein product is CASSLTSGNTGELFF. This chain links TRBV7-8 with TRBJ2-2, with TRBD2 identical over 8 bases. CDR3 length: 15 residues. Germline V gene lookup returns CDR1 SGHVS and CDR2 FQNEAQ. Trimming took 5 bases from V and 1 from J; bases not matched to a gene: 3. The variable domain in full, with the rest retrieved from reference TRBV7-8 and TRBJ2-2, is GAGVSQSPRYKVAKRGQDVALRCDPISGHVSLFWYQQALGQGPEFLTYFQNEAQLDKSGLPSDRFFAERPEGSVSTLKIQRTQQEDSAVYLCASSLTSGNTGELFFGEGSRLTVL.